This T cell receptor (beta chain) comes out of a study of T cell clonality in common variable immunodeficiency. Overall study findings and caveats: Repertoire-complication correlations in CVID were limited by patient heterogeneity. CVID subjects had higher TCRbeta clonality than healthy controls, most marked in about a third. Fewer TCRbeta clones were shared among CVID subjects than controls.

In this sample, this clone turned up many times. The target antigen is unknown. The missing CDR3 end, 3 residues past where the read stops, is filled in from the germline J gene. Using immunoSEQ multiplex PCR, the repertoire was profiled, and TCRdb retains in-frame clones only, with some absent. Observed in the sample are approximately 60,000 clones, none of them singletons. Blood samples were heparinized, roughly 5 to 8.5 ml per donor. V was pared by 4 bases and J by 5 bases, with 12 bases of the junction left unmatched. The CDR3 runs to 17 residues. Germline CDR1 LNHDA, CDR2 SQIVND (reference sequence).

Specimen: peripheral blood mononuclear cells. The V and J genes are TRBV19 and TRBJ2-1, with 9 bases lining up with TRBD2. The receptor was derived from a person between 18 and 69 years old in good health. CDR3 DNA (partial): TGTGCCAGTAGTACCCGTCGGCGGGGGGGCCTTAACAATGAG. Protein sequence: CASSTRRRGGLNNE. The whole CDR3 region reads CASSTRRRGGLNNEQFF.